This TCR beta chain is from a study of OX40 agonist ivuxolimab in advanced cancers. V trimming: 5 bases; J trimming: 5 bases; junction bases outside the gene matches: 2. The CDR3 length is 14 residues. Germline assignment: CDR1 MDHEN and CDR2 SYDVKM. Method: immunoSEQ multiplex PCR; TCRdb's copy keeps in-frame clones and lacks some. Here the sample spans some 10,000 clones, 60% to 80% being singletons. The V call is TRBV28, the J call TRBJ2-3, with TRBD2 identical over 12 bases. The sequence was obtained from an adult with an advanced solid tumor such as melanoma, head and neck, liver or kidney cancer. This sample comprised CD4+ or CD8+ T cells sorted from blood, obtained in a trial of the OX40 agonist ivuxolimab. The CDR3 sequence: CASSPSGGGDTQYF. As DNA, the CDR3 is TGTGCCAGCAGTCCTAGCGGGGGGGGAGATACGCAGTATTTT.